This TCR beta chain was sequenced for a study of cytomegalovirus exposure and HLA in healthy donors. CDR1 is WSHSY, CDR2 SAAADI, per germline. The CDR3 length is 15 residues. V lost 8 bases and J 2 bases, leaving 18 bases between the germline ends. The table came from immunoSEQ multiplex PCR; TCRdb's copy has only in-frame clones and leaves some out. The data contain about 180,000 clones, 75% to 90% of them singletons. The specimen sequenced was PBMCs. The sequence was collected from a young man in good health and CMV-seropositive. The chain recombines TRBV10-2 with TRBJ2-5; a possible D gene is TRBD2 (6 bases). The CDR3 DNA reads as TGCGCCAGCCGAATGCATGGGGGGTCTCAAGAGACCCAGTACTTC. This translates into CASRMHGGSQETQYF.